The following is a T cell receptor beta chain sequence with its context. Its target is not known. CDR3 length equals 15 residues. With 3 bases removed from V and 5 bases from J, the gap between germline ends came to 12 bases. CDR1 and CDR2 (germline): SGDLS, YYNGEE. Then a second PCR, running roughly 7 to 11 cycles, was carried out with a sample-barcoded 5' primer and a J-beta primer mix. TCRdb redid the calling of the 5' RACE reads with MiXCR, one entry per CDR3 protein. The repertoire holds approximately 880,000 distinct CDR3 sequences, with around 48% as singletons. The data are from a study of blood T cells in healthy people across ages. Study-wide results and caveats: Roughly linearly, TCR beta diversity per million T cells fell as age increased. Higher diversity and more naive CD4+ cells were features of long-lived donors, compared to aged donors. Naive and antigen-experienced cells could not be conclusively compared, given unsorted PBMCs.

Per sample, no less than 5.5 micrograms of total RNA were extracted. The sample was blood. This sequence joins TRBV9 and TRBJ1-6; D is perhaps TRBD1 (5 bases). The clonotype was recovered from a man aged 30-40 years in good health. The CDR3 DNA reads TGTGCCAGCAGCGCGACGGGCAGGGATAATTCACCCCTCCACTTT. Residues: CASSATGRDNSPLHF.